The present T cell receptor beta chain was sequenced within a study of response to subunit inactivated influenza vaccine. Remarks on this clonotype: The antigen remains unidentified.

The CDR3 spans 12 residues. With 7 bases removed from V and 6 bases from J, the gap between germline ends came to 13 bases. Germline lookup yields CDR1 SEHNR and CDR2 FQNEAQ (reference sequence). MiXCR, applied by TCRdb to the RT-PCR reads, yields one record per CDR3 protein. The data hold 530,000 or so distinct CDR3 sequences, with 10% to 15% observed a single time. General study findings and limits: Only a handful of new T cells, the authors suggested, are recruited with each seasonal influenza vaccination.

The starting material was PBMCs from blood, obtained on the day of vaccination. The chain employs TRBV7-9 and TRBJ2-7, with D possibly TRBD2 on 5 matching bases. This sequence was found in a middle-aged man who received an inactivated influenza vaccine. CDR3 sequence reads: CASTQDWGEQYF. The CDR3, as DNA: TGTGCCAGCACCCAGGACTGGGGCGAGCAGTACTTC. The full variable domain, with the rest looked up from reference TRBV7-9 and TRBJ2-7, is DTGVSQNPRHKITKRGQNVTFRCDPISEHNRLYWYRQTLGQGPEFLTYFQNEAQLEKSRLLSDRFSAERPKGSFSTLEIQRTEQGDSAMYLCASTQDWGEQYFGPGTRLTVT.